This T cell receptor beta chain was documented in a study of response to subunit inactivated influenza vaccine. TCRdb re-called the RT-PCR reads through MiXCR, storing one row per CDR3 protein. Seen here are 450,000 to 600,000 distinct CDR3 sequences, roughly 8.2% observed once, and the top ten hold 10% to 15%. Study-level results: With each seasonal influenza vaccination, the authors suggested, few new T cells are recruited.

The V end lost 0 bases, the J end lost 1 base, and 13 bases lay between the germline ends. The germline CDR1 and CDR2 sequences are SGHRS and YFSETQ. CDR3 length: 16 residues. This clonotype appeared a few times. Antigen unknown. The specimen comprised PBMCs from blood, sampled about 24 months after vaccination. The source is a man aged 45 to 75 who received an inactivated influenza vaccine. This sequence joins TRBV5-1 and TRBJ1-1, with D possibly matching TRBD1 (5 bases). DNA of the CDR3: TGCGCCAGCAGCTTGGCGTGGGGCGTGGGGAACACTGAAGCTTTCTTT. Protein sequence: CASSLAWGVGNTEAFF.